Sequencing of this TCR beta chain was carried out in a study of blood T cell repertoires in COVID-19. The ends were cut back, 5 bases at V and 4 bases at J, with 16 bases in the middle. This CDR3 region has 15 residues. Germline V lookup: CDR1 MNHEY, CDR2 SVGAGI. Only in-frame clones appear in the TCRdb table, and some are missing; sequencing was by immunoSEQ multiplex PCR. The sample carries roughly 100,000 clones, approximately 79% recorded once. This clonotype was obtained from an elderly woman with active or convalescent COVID-19. Sequenced input: peripheral blood. The chain is built from TRBV6-5 and TRBJ2-3; the D gene is possibly TRBD1 (7 bases). The CDR3 loop reads CASSLQGGQADTQYF. CDR3 in DNA: TGTGCCAGCAGTCTTCAGGGGGGTCAGGCAGATACGCAGTATTTT.